This T cell receptor (beta chain) was observed in a study of T cell repertoires in cytomegalovirus infection. Study context: Public TCR beta signatures indicated both CMV infection and matching HLA type.

This CDR3 has 15 amino acids. Per germline, CDR1 LNHDA and CDR2 SQIVND (reference sequence). V gave up 0 bases and J gave up 1 base, with 9 bases separating them. Findings and limits, study-wide: Individuals carrying CMV plus the relevant HLA were identified by cumulative frequency of public TCR beta families.

This clonotype was picked up many times. Its antigen is not identified. TCRdb reprocessed the reads with MiXCR, giving one entry per CDR3 protein. Found here are approximately 250,000 distinct CDR3 sequences, around 6.6% of them singletons; the top ten hold around 6.5%. Sequencing was carried out using PBMCs. The chain is built from TRBV19 and TRBJ1-2; D is uncertain. This TCR derives from a human donor in good health (CMV status not recorded). Some clones in this sample may be carry-over from other donors' samples. CDR3 nucleotide sequence: TGTGCCAGTAGTATAGACCCAGCTGTTAACTATGGCTACACCTTC. It is translated as CASSIDPAVNYGYTF.